In this sample, the clone carrying this TCR beta chain turned up a few times. The CDR3 is made up of 16 amino acids. The J segment lost 3 bases and the V segment lost 4 bases, leaving 9 bases of the junction unmatched. Germline CDR1 is SGHRS and CDR2 is YFSETQ. The data stem from a study of CD8 T cells in ankylosing spondylitis. TCRdb re-called the 5' RACE reads with MiXCR, one entry per CDR3 protein. The profile shows 300,000 to 350,000 distinct CDR3 sequences, 14% to 15% of them singletons. The source material was blood, either unsorted or a sorted T cell fraction (not recorded which). The origin of this receptor is a male donor with ankylosing spondylitis or in good health (not recorded which). The rearrangement joins TRBV5-1 to TRBJ2-5, with TRBD1 matching 10 bases. The CDR3 loop reads CASSPGQDRGKETQYF. In nucleotides, the CDR3 is TGCGCCAGCAGCCCAGGCCAGGACAGGGGGAAAGAGACCCAGTACTTC.